The rows below give T cell receptor beta chains drawn from one sample of a study of T-cell reconstitution after alpha-beta-depleted transplantation in children. TCRdb re-derived calls from the PCR reads in MiXCR, one entry per CDR3 protein. This table has about 440,000 distinct CDR3 sequences, approximately 42% appearing once. Sequencing used PBMCs, obtained before TCRalphabeta/CD19-depleted stem cell transplant. These receptors came from a girl aged 2-9 years with aplastic anemia, due to receive a stem cell transplant. Each CDR3 is given with its conserved first and last residue. Each record gives: D gene, clone size, CDR3 length, V gene, J gene, CDR3 DNA, CDR3 protein. D genes are given only for firm matches. Not all rows give a size; the values are once, few, many and, for expanded clones, a class.

d_gene: .; abundance: many; len: 12; v_gene: TRBV6-2/TRBV6-3; j_gene: TRBJ1-2; CDR3nt: TGTGCCAGCACGCCGGGGACTCATGGCTACACCTTC; CDR3aa: CASTPGTHGYTF
d_gene: TRBD1; abundance: .; len: 15; v_gene: TRBV2; j_gene: TRBJ2-5; CDR3nt: TGTGCCAGCAGTTACCGCTTGAACAGGGGCGAGACCCAGTACTTC; CDR3aa: CASSYRLNRGETQYF
d_gene: .; abundance: .; len: 12; v_gene: TRBV15; j_gene: TRBJ2-3; CDR3nt: TGTGCCACCAGCAGAGATCAATATACGCAGTATTTT; CDR3aa: CATSRDQYTQYF
d_gene: .; abundance: once; len: 13; v_gene: TRBV29-1; j_gene: TRBJ2-3; CDR3nt: TGCAGCGCGAGCGAGGTTCGGACAGATACGCAGTATTTT; CDR3aa: CSASEVRTDTQYF
d_gene: TRBD1; abundance: .; len: 12; v_gene: TRBV20-1; j_gene: TRBJ1-2; CDR3nt: TGCAGCGCAACAGGGGTCGGCTATGGCTACACCTTC; CDR3aa: CSATGVGYGYTF
d_gene: TRBD2; abundance: .; len: 15; v_gene: TRBV7-2; j_gene: TRBJ2-5; CDR3nt: TGTGCCAGCAGCTGGTCTAGCGGGATAAGGGAGACCCAGTACTTC; CDR3aa: CASSWSSGIRETQYF
d_gene: TRBD1; abundance: many; len: 15; v_gene: TRBV6-5; j_gene: TRBJ1-1; CDR3nt: TGTGCCAGCAGTTACACGTTGACAGGGAGCGGTGAAGCTTTCTTT; CDR3aa: CASSYTLTGSGEAFF
d_gene: .; abundance: few; len: 16; v_gene: TRBV7-9; j_gene: TRBJ1-1; CDR3nt: TGTGCCAGCAGCTTACTCTCTTACAGGTCGAACACTGAAGCTTTCTTT; CDR3aa: CASSLLSYRSNTEAFF
d_gene: TRBD2; abundance: few; len: 18; v_gene: TRBV11-1; j_gene: TRBJ2-5; CDR3nt: TGTGCCAGCAGCTTAGAGTTGGCGGGAGTAGCTCTCCAAGAGACCCAGTACTTC; CDR3aa: CASSLELAGVALQETQYF
d_gene: .; abundance: .; len: 16; v_gene: TRBV7-9; j_gene: TRBJ2-2; CDR3nt: TGTGCCAGCAGTCCTGGGGGCGGCAGAAACACCGGGGAGCTGTTTTTT; CDR3aa: CASSPGGGRNTGELFF
d_gene: TRBD1; abundance: .; len: 16; v_gene: TRBV7-6; j_gene: TRBJ2-5; CDR3nt: TGTGCCAGCAGCTTACCCTCTCAGGGGGCGGCGGAGACCCAGTACTTC; CDR3aa: CASSLPSQGAAETQYF
d_gene: TRBD2; abundance: .; len: 21; v_gene: TRBV3-1; j_gene: TRBJ2-7; CDR3nt: TGTGCCAGCAGCCAAGGGAACAAGGGGCTGATTGTGAGGGAGGGACCCTACGAGCAGTACTTC; CDR3aa: CASSQGNKGLIVREGPYEQYF
d_gene: TRBD2; abundance: few; len: 16; v_gene: TRBV20-1; j_gene: TRBJ2-1; CDR3nt: TGCAGTGCTCTTTCACCTCGGGGGGGCCGGTACAATGAGCAGTTCTTC; CDR3aa: CSALSPRGGRYNEQFF
d_gene: .; abundance: many; len: 13; v_gene: TRBV12-3/TRBV12-4; j_gene: TRBJ2-7; CDR3nt: TGTGCCAGCAGCAGAGGACATTCCTACGAGCAGTACTTC; CDR3aa: CASSRGHSYEQYF
d_gene: .; abundance: many; len: 14; v_gene: TRBV25-1; j_gene: TRBJ1-6; CDR3nt: TGTGCCAGCAGTGAAACAGGGAGTAGATCACCCCTCCACTTT; CDR3aa: CASSETGSRSPLHF
d_gene: TRBD1; abundance: .; len: 14; v_gene: TRBV5-1; j_gene: TRBJ2-5; CDR3nt: TGCGCCAGCAGCTGGGACAGGGGCGGCGAGACCCAGTACTTC; CDR3aa: CASSWDRGGETQYF
d_gene: .; abundance: .; len: 14; v_gene: TRBV5-1; j_gene: TRBJ2-1; CDR3nt: TGCGCCAGCAGCTTGGAACAGCCTGGGTTTGAGCAGTTCTTC; CDR3aa: CASSLEQPGFEQFF
d_gene: .; abundance: .; len: 17; v_gene: TRBV7-2; j_gene: TRBJ1-2; CDR3nt: TGTGCCAGCAGCTTAGCCTATAGGACAGTCCTCGGGGGTGGCTACACCTTC; CDR3aa: CASSLAYRTVLGGGYTF
d_gene: TRBD2; abundance: .; len: 17; v_gene: TRBV5-1; j_gene: TRBJ2-1; CDR3nt: TGCGCCAGCAGCACAGCCGGACTAGCGGGACTCAACAATGAGCAGTTCTTC; CDR3aa: CASSTAGLAGLNNEQFF
d_gene: TRBD2; abundance: few; len: 16; v_gene: TRBV5-1; j_gene: TRBJ2-2; CDR3nt: TGCGCCAGCAGCGCAGCCGGGACTAGCGGGACCGGGGAGCTGTTTTTT; CDR3aa: CASSAAGTSGTGELFF
d_gene: TRBD1; abundance: many; len: 15; v_gene: TRBV7-2; j_gene: TRBJ1-1; CDR3nt: TGTGCCAGCAGCCCACCCGGACAGGGACTCGTTGAAGCTTTCTTT; CDR3aa: CASSPPGQGLVEAFF
d_gene: TRBD1; abundance: few; len: 15; v_gene: TRBV29-1; j_gene: TRBJ2-3; CDR3nt: TGCAGCACCCGAGGGGGCAGTGGGAGCACAGATACGCAGTATTTT; CDR3aa: CSTRGGSGSTDTQYF
d_gene: .; abundance: .; len: 14; v_gene: TRBV20-1; j_gene: TRBJ2-7; CDR3nt: TGCAGTGCTAGAGTCGTCGGCGGGAACTACGAGCAGTACTTC; CDR3aa: CSARVVGGNYEQYF
d_gene: .; abundance: many; len: 13; v_gene: TRBV6-5; j_gene: TRBJ2-2; CDR3nt: TGTGCCAGCGTTTCAGGGAACACCGGGGAGCTGTTTTTT; CDR3aa: CASVSGNTGELFF
d_gene: TRBD1; abundance: .; len: 14; v_gene: TRBV20-1; j_gene: TRBJ1-3; CDR3nt: TGCAGTGCGCAAGACAGGGGAGAAGGAAACACCATATATTTT; CDR3aa: CSAQDRGEGNTIYF
d_gene: .; abundance: .; len: 15; v_gene: TRBV20-1; j_gene: TRBJ2-7; CDR3nt: TGCAGTGCTAGCCCCGAGGGGTCCGGTCCCTACGAGCAGTACTTC; CDR3aa: CSASPEGSGPYEQYF
d_gene: .; abundance: .; len: 13; v_gene: TRBV20-1; j_gene: TRBJ2-3; CDR3nt: TGCAGTGCTAGCGAGGGCCTCGCAGATACGCAGTATTTT; CDR3aa: CSASEGLADTQYF
d_gene: TRBD1; abundance: .; len: 15; v_gene: TRBV7-2; j_gene: TRBJ2-1; CDR3nt: TGTGCCAGCCACCGTAGGACAGGGGCCCCCAATGAGCAGTTCTTC; CDR3aa: CASHRRTGAPNEQFF
d_gene: TRBD1; abundance: few; len: 16; v_gene: TRBV11-1; j_gene: TRBJ2-7; CDR3nt: TGTGCCAGCAGCTTAGCTTGGGACAGGGGGATCTACGAGCAGTACTTC; CDR3aa: CASSLAWDRGIYEQYF
d_gene: TRBD1; abundance: .; len: 15; v_gene: TRBV6-2/TRBV6-3; j_gene: TRBJ1-1; CDR3nt: TGTGCCAGCAGTCATAATAACAGGGGGCGCGCTGAAGCTTTCTTT; CDR3aa: CASSHNNRGRAEAFF
d_gene: TRBD2; abundance: few; len: 15; v_gene: TRBV7-6; j_gene: TRBJ2-3; CDR3nt: TGTGCCAGCAGCCCACTAGCGGTTAGCACAGATACGCAGTATTTT; CDR3aa: CASSPLAVSTDTQYF
d_gene: TRBD1; abundance: many; len: 15; v_gene: TRBV12-3/TRBV12-4; j_gene: TRBJ2-1; CDR3nt: TGTGCCAGCAGTCCCGGACAGGGGGCCCTCAATGAGCAGTTCTTC; CDR3aa: CASSPGQGALNEQFF
d_gene: .; abundance: many; len: 12; v_gene: TRBV29-1; j_gene: TRBJ2-5; CDR3nt: TGCAGCGTTGGAGGGGAAGGAGAGACCCAGTACTTC; CDR3aa: CSVGGEGETQYF
d_gene: .; abundance: few; len: 12; v_gene: TRBV20-1; j_gene: TRBJ2-1; CDR3nt: TGCAGTGCTAGACCCGTCTACAATGAGCAGTTCTTC; CDR3aa: CSARPVYNEQFF
d_gene: .; abundance: .; len: 14; v_gene: TRBV27; j_gene: TRBJ1-5; CDR3nt: TGTGCCAGCAGCCTACAAGGGAATTATCAGCCCCAGCATTTT; CDR3aa: CASSLQGNYQPQHF
d_gene: .; abundance: .; len: 12; v_gene: TRBV13; j_gene: TRBJ2-1; CDR3nt: TGTGCCAGCAGCTTAGGGTTCGCTGAGCAGTTCTTC; CDR3aa: CASSLGFAEQFF
d_gene: .; abundance: .; len: 16; v_gene: TRBV20-1; j_gene: TRBJ1-6; CDR3nt: TGCAGTGCTAGAGCAGACAGCATCTCCTATAATTCACCCCTCCACTTT; CDR3aa: CSARADSISYNSPLHF
d_gene: .; abundance: many; len: 15; v_gene: TRBV2; j_gene: TRBJ2-7; CDR3nt: TGTGCCAGCAGTCCCGTCGTATATTACTCCTACGAGCAGTACTTC; CDR3aa: CASSPVVYYSYEQYF
d_gene: .; abundance: many; len: 13; v_gene: TRBV5-1; j_gene: TRBJ2-5; CDR3nt: TGCGCCAGCAGCTTGGAGCCGGGGAAGACCCAGTACTTC; CDR3aa: CASSLEPGKTQYF
d_gene: TRBD2; abundance: .; len: 16; v_gene: TRBV12-3/TRBV12-4; j_gene: TRBJ2-2; CDR3nt: TGTGCCAGCACTCTTTCGGGACTAGCGGTGACCGGGGAGCTGTTTTTT; CDR3aa: CASTLSGLAVTGELFF
d_gene: TRBD1; abundance: .; len: 14; v_gene: TRBV27; j_gene: TRBJ2-3; CDR3nt: TGTGCCAGCAGTTGGACAGGGGGATCAGATACGCAGTATTTT; CDR3aa: CASSWTGGSDTQYF
d_gene: .; abundance: .; len: 13; v_gene: TRBV11-2; j_gene: TRBJ2-7; CDR3nt: TGTGCCAGCAGCCTGGACTACACCTACGAGCAGTACTTC; CDR3aa: CASSLDYTYEQYF
d_gene: TRBD2; abundance: .; len: 15; v_gene: TRBV20-1; j_gene: TRBJ2-3; CDR3nt: TGCAGTGCTAGCCCCCCAGCGGGAAGCACAGATACGCAGTATTTT; CDR3aa: CSASPPAGSTDTQYF
d_gene: .; abundance: many; len: 14; v_gene: TRBV5-1; j_gene: TRBJ2-7; CDR3nt: TGCGCCAGCAGCTTGGCAGGGTTACCCTACGAGCAGTACTTC; CDR3aa: CASSLAGLPYEQYF
d_gene: .; abundance: many; len: 13; v_gene: TRBV20-1; j_gene: TRBJ2-2; CDR3nt: TGCAGTACGCGACAGGTTTTGGGCGGGGAGCTGTTTTTT; CDR3aa: CSTRQVLGGELFF
d_gene: .; abundance: few; len: 13; v_gene: TRBV5-1; j_gene: TRBJ2-7; CDR3nt: TGCGCCAGCAGCTTGGCCGGGAGAAGCGAGCAGTACTTC; CDR3aa: CASSLAGRSEQYF
d_gene: .; abundance: .; len: 16; v_gene: TRBV25-1; j_gene: TRBJ2-7; CDR3nt: TGTGCCAGCAGTGACCCTAGGGAGGAAGGGTTCTACGAGCAGTACTTC; CDR3aa: CASSDPREEGFYEQYF
d_gene: .; abundance: .; len: 13; v_gene: TRBV4-2; j_gene: TRBJ2-7; CDR3nt: TGTGCCAGCAGCCGGACCGTCTCTGACGAGCAGTACTTC; CDR3aa: CASSRTVSDEQYF
d_gene: .; abundance: .; len: 15; v_gene: TRBV7-2; j_gene: TRBJ2-5; CDR3nt: TGTGCCAGCAGTCGCCCCAGGACCATCCAAGAGACCCAGTACTTC; CDR3aa: CASSRPRTIQETQYF
d_gene: TRBD1; abundance: few; len: 16; v_gene: TRBV6-5; j_gene: TRBJ2-2; CDR3nt: TGTGCCAGCAGTTACTGGACAGGGTTAAGAACCGGGGAGCTGTTTTTT; CDR3aa: CASSYWTGLRTGELFF
d_gene: TRBD2; abundance: .; len: 16; v_gene: TRBV3-1; j_gene: TRBJ2-3; CDR3nt: TGTGCCAGCAGCTCCGCTCTAGCGGGAGAAGCAGATACGCAGTATTTT; CDR3aa: CASSSALAGEADTQYF
d_gene: .; abundance: few; len: 16; v_gene: TRBV5-4; j_gene: TRBJ2-6; CDR3nt: TGTGCCAGCAGCTTGTCCAGTGGCTCTGGGGCCAACGTCCTGACTTTC; CDR3aa: CASSLSSGSGANVLTF